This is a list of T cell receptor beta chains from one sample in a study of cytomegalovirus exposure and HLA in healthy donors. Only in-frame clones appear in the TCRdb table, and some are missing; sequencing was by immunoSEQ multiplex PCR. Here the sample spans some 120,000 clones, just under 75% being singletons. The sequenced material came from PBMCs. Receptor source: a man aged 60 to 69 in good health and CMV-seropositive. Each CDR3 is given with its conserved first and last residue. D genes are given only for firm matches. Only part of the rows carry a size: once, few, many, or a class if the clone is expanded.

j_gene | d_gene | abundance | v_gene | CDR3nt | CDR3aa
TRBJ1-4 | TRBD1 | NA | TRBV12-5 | TGTGCTGGACCGGGACAGGGGGAGTTTTTTGAAAAACTGTTTTTT | CAGPGQGEFFEKLFF
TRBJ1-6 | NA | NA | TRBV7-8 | TGTGCCAGCAGCTTAGTGGCAGTGAATAATTCACCCCTCCACTTT | CASSLVAVNNSPLHF
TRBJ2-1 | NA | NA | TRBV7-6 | TGTGCCAGCAGCCCGGGGGGCACCTACAATGAGCAGTTCTTC | CASSPGGTYNEQFF
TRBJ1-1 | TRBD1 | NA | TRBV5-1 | TGCGCCAGCAGCTTGGGACAGGGGGAGATATTTGAAGCTTTCTTT | CASSLGQGEIFEAFF
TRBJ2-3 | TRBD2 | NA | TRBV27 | TGTGCCAGCAGTCCAGGACTAGCGGGGGGCCCTAGCACAGATACGCAGTATTTT | CASSPGLAGGPSTDTQYF
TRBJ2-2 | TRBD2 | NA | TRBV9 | TGTGCCAGCAGCGTAGGTCTAGCGGGCACCGGGGAGCTGTTTTTT | CASSVGLAGTGELFF
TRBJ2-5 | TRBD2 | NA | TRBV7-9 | TGTGCCAGCAGCACCCGGACTAGCGGGGTGGAGACCCAGTACTTC | CASSTRTSGVETQYF
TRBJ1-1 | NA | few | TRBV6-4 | TGTGCCAGCAGTGAGCAGGGAGGCACTGAAGCTTTCTTT | CASSEQGGTEAFF
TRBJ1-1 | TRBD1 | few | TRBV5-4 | TGTGCCAGCAGCTTGGGACAGGGGGCGAACACTGAAGCTTTCTTT | CASSLGQGANTEAFF
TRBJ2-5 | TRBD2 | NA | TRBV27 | TGTGCCAGCAGGCTTATTAGCGGGGGTAGGAAGACCCAGTACTTC | CASRLISGGRKTQYF
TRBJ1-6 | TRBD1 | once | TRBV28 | TGTGCCAGCAGCACTGGACAGGGAGGATCACCCCTCCACTTT | CASSTGQGGSPLHF
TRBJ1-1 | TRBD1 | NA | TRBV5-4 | TGTGCCAGCAGCTGGGACAGGGGAAACACTGAAGCTTTCTTT | CASSWDRGNTEAFF
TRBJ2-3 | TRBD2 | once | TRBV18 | TGTGCCAGCTCACCTCCCGGGGGGGATACGCAGTATTTT | CASSPPGGDTQYF
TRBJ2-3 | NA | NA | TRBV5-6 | TGTGCCAGCACCGTTTTTGGAGGCACAGATACGCAGTATTTT | CASTVFGGTDTQYF
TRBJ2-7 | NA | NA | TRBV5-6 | TGTGCCAGCAGCTTGAAAGCAGGGACCTACGAGCAGTACTTC | CASSLKAGTYEQYF
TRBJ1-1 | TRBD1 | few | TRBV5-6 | TGTGCCAGCAGCCAAACCCCGGGACAGCAAGCTTTCTTT | CASSQTPGQQAFF
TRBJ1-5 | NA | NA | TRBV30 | TGTGCCTGGAGTAGCGAGGGACTAATTAGCAATCAGCCCCAGCATTTT | CAWSSEGLISNQPQHF
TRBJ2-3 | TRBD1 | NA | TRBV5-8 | TGTGCCAGCAACGACAGGGTTAGCACAGATACGCAGTATTTT | CASNDRVSTDTQYF
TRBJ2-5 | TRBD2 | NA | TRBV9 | TGTGCCAGCAGCGTAGGGTCGAGCGGGGGGGACCAAGAGACCCAGTACTTC | CASSVGSSGGDQETQYF
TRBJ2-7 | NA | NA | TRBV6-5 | TGTGCCACCAGACGCGGGGCAGGTGGGTCCTACGAGCAGTACTTC | CATRRGAGGSYEQYF
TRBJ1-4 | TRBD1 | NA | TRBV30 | TGTGCCTGGAGTGTCGGGACAGGGCTTGAAAAACTGTTTTTT | CAWSVGTGLEKLFF
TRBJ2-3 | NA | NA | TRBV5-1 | TGCGCCAGCAGCTTGGATGGACACCTCACAGATACGCAGTATTTT | CASSLDGHLTDTQYF
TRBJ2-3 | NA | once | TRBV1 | TGCACCAGCAGCCAGTACCATTTTACTAGCGATAACACAGATACGCAGTATTTT | CTSSQYHFTSDNTDTQYF
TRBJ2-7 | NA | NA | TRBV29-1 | TGCAGCATCCGCTCTGGCCAGGACGAGCAGTACTTC | CSIRSGQDEQYF
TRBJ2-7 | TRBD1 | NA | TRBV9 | TGTGCCAGCAGCCCACGCGACAGGGAGCCGACCTACGAGCAGTACTTC | CASSPRDREPTYEQYF
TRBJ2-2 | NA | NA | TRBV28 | TGTGCCAGCAGTTTTCGGGGCGGGGCTGCCGGGGAGCTGTTTTTT | CASSFRGGAAGELFF
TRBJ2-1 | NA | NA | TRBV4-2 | TGTGCCAGCAGCCAGCTTGCCTTCGGCTCCTACAATGAGCAGTTCTTC | CASSQLAFGSYNEQFF
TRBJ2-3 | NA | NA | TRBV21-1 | TGTGCCAGCAGCAAACCGTACACAGATACGCAGTATTTT | CASSKPYTDTQYF
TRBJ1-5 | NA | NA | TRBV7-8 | TGTGCCAGCAGCTTACGGGTCGATCAGCCCCAGCATTTT | CASSLRVDQPQHF
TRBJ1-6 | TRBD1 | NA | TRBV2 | TGTGCCAGCAGCCTGACAGGGTTGGAATCACCCCTCCACTTT | CASSLTGLESPLHF
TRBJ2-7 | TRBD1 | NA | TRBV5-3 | TGTGCCAGAAGCTACTCGACAGGGGGACCTTCGAGGGAGCAGTACTTC | CARSYSTGGPSREQYF
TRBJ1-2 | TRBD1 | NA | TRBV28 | TGTGCCAGCAGTTCCTTTATTGGGGACAGGGTTCCTTATGGCTACACCTTC | CASSSFIGDRVPYGYTF
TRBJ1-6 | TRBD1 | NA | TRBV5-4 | TGTGCCAGCAGCTTGTTGCCGGGACAGTCGAGGGATTCACCCCTCCACTTT | CASSLLPGQSRDSPLHF
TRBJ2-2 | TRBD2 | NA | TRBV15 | TGTGCCACCAGCGCTAGCGGGGAGACCGGGGAGCTGTTTTTT | CATSASGETGELFF
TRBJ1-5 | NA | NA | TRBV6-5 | TGTGCCTCTGGGCCGGGGGGCCAGCCCCAGCATTTT | CASGPGGQPQHF
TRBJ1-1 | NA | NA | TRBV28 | TGTGCCAGCACTCTGGGCTTGCCGCCGGCGGCTTTCTTT | CASTLGLPPAAFF
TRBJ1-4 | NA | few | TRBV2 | TGTGCCAGCAGTGAGGGGGAGGGCGGAAAACTGTTTTTT | CASSEGEGGKLFF
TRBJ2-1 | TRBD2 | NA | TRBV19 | TGTGCCAGTAGTTTAGCGGGGGGTTTTTACAATGAGCAGTTCTTC | CASSLAGGFYNEQFF
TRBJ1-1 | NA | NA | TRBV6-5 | TGTGCCAGCAGTTACGCGTGGGGGCGTGGGAACACTGAAGCTTTCTTT | CASSYAWGRGNTEAFF
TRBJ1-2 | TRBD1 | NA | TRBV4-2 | TGTGCCAGCAGCCAAGTGGGACAGAGTAACTATGGCTACACCTTC | CASSQVGQSNYGYTF
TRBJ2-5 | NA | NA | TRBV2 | TGTGCCAGCAGTGGTCAGGACAAAGAGACCCAGTACTTC | CASSGQDKETQYF
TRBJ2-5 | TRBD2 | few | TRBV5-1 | TGCGCCAGCAGCTTGGGGGGGGGAACGGAGACCCAGTACTTC | CASSLGGGTETQYF
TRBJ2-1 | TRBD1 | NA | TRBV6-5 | TGTGCCAGCAGTTACTGGGCAGGGGGTCTTCACAATGAGCAGTTCTTC | CASSYWAGGLHNEQFF
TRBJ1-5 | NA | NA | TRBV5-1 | TGCGCCAGCAGCTTGGCCGGGGGTAGCAATCAGCCCCAGCATTTT | CASSLAGGSNQPQHF
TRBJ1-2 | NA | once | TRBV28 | TGTGCCAGCAGTTTTGTCGGGGATGGCTACACCTTC | CASSFVGDGYTF
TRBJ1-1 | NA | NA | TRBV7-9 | TGTGCCAGCAGCCGGAGAAATCCTAACACTGAAGCTTTCTTT | CASSRRNPNTEAFF